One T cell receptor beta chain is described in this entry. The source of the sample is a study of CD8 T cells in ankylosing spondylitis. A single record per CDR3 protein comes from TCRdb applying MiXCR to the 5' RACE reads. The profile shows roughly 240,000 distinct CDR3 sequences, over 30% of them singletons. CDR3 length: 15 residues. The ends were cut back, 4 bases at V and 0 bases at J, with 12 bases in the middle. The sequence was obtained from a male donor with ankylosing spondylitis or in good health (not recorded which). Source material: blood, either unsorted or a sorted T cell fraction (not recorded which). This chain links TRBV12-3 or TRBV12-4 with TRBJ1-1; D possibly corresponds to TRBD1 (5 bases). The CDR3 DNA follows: TGTGCCAGCAGTTCTAAGCGGGGGATGAACACTGAAGCTTTCTTT. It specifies CASSSKRGMNTEAFF.